This T cell receptor beta chain was captured in a study of spatial heterogeneity in lung cancer. At the level of the study: TCR transcript abundance in tumor regions was strongly correlated with the T cell module score obtained from matched bulk RNA-seq.

Time point: sample taken at primary tumor resection. Extraction of whole RNA from tumor, nontumor lung or frozen PBMC preceded unsorted sequencing. TCRdb reprocessed the 5' RACE reads with MiXCR, giving one entry per CDR3 protein. The table records some 3,500 distinct CDR3 sequences, less than 10% of them present only once. Broader study findings: Ubiquitous expanded TCR counts tracked ubiquitous nonsynonymous mutations, and regional counts tracked regional ones. Tumors with more nonsynonymous mutations had more expanded intratumoral alpha and beta TCRs.

This clonotype was picked up many times. Its target is unknown. The source of this sequence is a male donor with early-stage non-small cell lung cancer. Specimen: lung tumor tissue, collected at surgery.

Here the CDR3 DNA reads TGCGCCAGCAGCTTGGATATAGCGTCTGAGCAGTTCTTC. Translating it yields CASSLDIASEQFF. The gene calls are TRBV5-1 and TRBJ2-1; tentative D call: TRBD2 (5 bases). Germline V gives CDR1 SGHRS, CDR2 YFSETQ. This CDR3 has 13 residues. The V and J ends lost 0 bases and 9 bases respectively, with 10 bases between them. The full variable domain, in which reference TRBV5-1 and TRBJ2-1 provide the parts outside the CDR3, is KAGVTQTPRYLIKTRGQQVTLSCSPISGHRSVSWYQQTPGQGLQFLFEYFSETQRNKGNFPGRFSGRQFSNSRSEMNVSTLELGDSALYLCASSLDIASEQFFGPGTRLTVL.